The 9 T cell receptor beta chains below were found in one sample sequenced in a study of metastatic and nonmetastatic thyroid tumors. TCRdb re-called clones via MiXCR from the PCR reads. Of 35,000 to 40,000 clones listed, about 17% were seen once; the top ten hold around 9.9%. Before thyroid surgery, none of the patients had received any treatment. Sequencing was performed on tumor tissue. The receptor source for this set is a female donor with papillary thyroid cancer or a benign thyroid nodule (not recorded which). Some clones in this sample may be carry-over from other donors' samples.

This clone was counted ten times or more. The chain carries TRBV12-3 or TRBV12-4 and TRBJ2-5; perhaps TRBD1 as D (5 bases). This CDR3 is 12 amino acids long. Trimming left V 5 bases short and J 11 bases short, with 15 bases between. This chain's CDR3 is CASSTGPVFQYF. Written as DNA, the CDR3 is TGTGCCAGCAGTACAGGACCTGTGTTTCAGTACTTC.

This clone was observed at least ten times. This same CDR3 is encoded by further DNA sequences in the sample. The chain recombines TRBV6-1 with TRBJ1-5; 8 nucleotides line up with TRBD1. V lost 6 bases to trimming and J lost 0 bases; unmatched junction nucleotides: 10. This CDR3 region has 17 residues. Germline values: CDR1 MNHNS, CDR2 SASEGT. The CDR3 DNA reads as TGTGCCAGCAGCGCATGGACAGGGCTTGATAGCAATCAGCCCCAGCATTTT. It is translated as CASSAWTGLDSNQPQHF.

This clone was observed at least ten times. The V call is TRBV20-1, the J call TRBJ2-3, with D perhaps TRBD2 (5 bases). The germline V gene has CDR1 DFQATT and CDR2 SNEGSKA (reference sequence). The CDR3 extends over 15 amino acids. The V and J ends lost 2 bases and 0 bases respectively, with 12 bases between them. The CDR3 spells CSARSTGISTDTQYF. CDR3 bases: TGCAGTGCTAGATCAACGGGGATAAGCACAGATACGCAGTATTTT.

This clone was picked up many times. V and J are TRBV28 and TRBJ1-1; D uncertain. In germline, CDR1 is MDHEN, CDR2 SYDVKM. There are 11 residues in the CDR3. V lost 8 bases and J 6 bases, leaving 10 bases between the germline ends. The CDR3, as DNA: TGTGCCAGCCTTTCGTGGTCTGAAGCTTTCTTT. Protein sequence: CASLSWSEAFF.

This clone was seen many times. This chain uses TRBV5-4 with TRBJ2-7; 8 nucleotides align to TRBD2. Germline V gene lookup returns CDR1 SGHNT and CDR2 YYREEE (reference sequence). This CDR3 comprises 15 residues. V dropped 5 bases and J dropped 6; count of bases not matched to a gene: 13. CDR3 bases: TGTGCCAGCAGTGTGGGCGGGAGGTCCTTCGGCGAGCAGTACTTC. It encodes CASSVGGRSFGEQYF.

This clone is medium-sized (0.01 to 0.1%). CDR3 DNA: TGTGCCAGCAGCGGGGGACTAGCGGGAGGTAGCTCCTACGAGCAGTACTTC. The encoded protein is CASSGGLAGGSSYEQYF. The chain employs TRBV12-3 or TRBV12-4 and TRBJ2-7; 15 bases agree with TRBD2. There are 17 residues in the CDR3. V trimming: 6 bases; J trimming: 0 bases; junction bases outside the gene matches: 6.

This clone was observed many times. This chain connects TRBV19 to TRBJ2-6, with 7 bases identical to TRBD1. The trim removed 5 bases at V and 2 bases at J, leaving 3 bases unmatched. The germline V gene has CDR1 LNHDA and CDR2 SQIVND (reference sequence). CDR3 length: 15 amino acids. CDR3 DNA: TGTGCCAGTAGTGTCACAGGGGCTGGGGCCAACGTCCTGACTTTC. This encodes CASSVTGAGANVLTF.

As regards this clone: A much larger clone lies one base from this, so it may be a read error. The chain recombines TRBV6-1 with TRBJ1-2; 11 nucleotides match TRBD1. The CDR3 consists of 14 residues. Germline V gene data show CDR1 as MNHNS and CDR2 as SASEGT. The trim removed 7 bases at V and 6 bases at J, leaving 7 bases unmatched. DNA of the CDR3: TGTGCCAGCATTGGACAGGGGGCCCATCATGGCTACACCTTC. Its translation is CASIGQGAHHGYTF.

The chain joins TRBV7-8 to TRBJ2-3, with 9 bases aligning to TRBD2. The CDR3 consists of 16 residues. V shed 4 bases and J 5 bases; nucleotides not matched to a gene: 10. Germline CDR1 reads SGHVS; CDR2 reads FQNEAQ. CDR3 bases: TGTGCCAGCAGCTCCCGACTAGCGGCAGATCGAGATACGCAGTATTTT. The encoded protein is CASSSRLAADRDTQYF.